These T cell receptor beta chains were read from a single sample in a study of CD8 T cells in Susac syndrome. One entry per CDR3 protein, called by TCRdb with MiXCR from the immunoSEQ multiplex PCR reads. The table lists 100,000 or so distinct CDR3 sequences, approximately 90% of them singletons. Input material: CD8+ T cells from PBMCs. These receptors all stem from a human donor in good health. Both conserved end residues are part of each CDR3. A D gene is named only where the DNA matches it firmly. A row's size may be missing; if present it is once, few, many or a size class.

clone_size d_call j_call v_call cdr3_aa cdr3_nt
NA NA TRBJ2-2 TRBV28 CASSLALRAARLFF TGTGCCAGCAGTTTGGCGTTGAGGGCGGCCAGGCTGTTTTTT
once NA TRBJ1-2 TRBV5-1 CASSLEKGVYGYTF TGCGCCAGCAGCCTCGAAAAGGGGGTCTATGGCTACACCTTC
NA NA TRBJ1-5 TRBV20-1 CSAVRSGAGSNQPQHF TGCAGTGCTGTGAGATCGGGGGCGGGAAGCAATCAGCCCCAGCATTTT
NA TRBD1 TRBJ2-7 TRBV13 CASSLSQNRGFYEQYF TGTGCCAGCAGCTTATCGCAAAACAGGGGGTTCTACGAGCAGTACTTC
NA TRBD2 TRBJ2-2 TRBV19 CASSPLADNTGELFF TGTGCCAGTAGCCCACTAGCGGATAACACCGGGGAGCTGTTTTTT
NA NA TRBJ2-3 TRBV6-2/TRBV6-3 CASRPTGLAVITDTQYF TGTGCCAGCAGGCCGACGGGATTAGCGGTTATAACAGATACGCAGTATTTT
NA NA TRBJ2-1 TRBV5-1 CASGVASYNEQFF TGCGCCTCGGGTGTTGCCTCCTACAATGAGCAGTTCTTC
once TRBD1 TRBJ1-1 TRBV11-1 CASSVGTGGSLGGFDTEAFF TGTGCCAGCAGCGTCGGGACAGGGGGCTCTCTAGGGGGATTTGACACTGAAGCTTTCTTT
NA TRBD2 TRBJ2-3 TRBV7-2 CASSPSRGGLGTQYF TGTGCCAGCAGCCCATCCCGGGGGGGCCTCGGGACGCAGTATTTT
NA NA TRBJ1-6 TRBV7-3 CASSSGFRDSPLHF TGTGCCAGCTCCTCGGGATTCCGCGATTCACCCCTCCACTTT
NA TRBD1 TRBJ2-2 TRBV7-2 CASGRGPGELFF TGTGCCAGCGGAAGGGGGCCCGGGGAGCTGTTTTTT
once TRBD1 TRBJ1-1 TRBV11-2 CASSVFTGGEAFF TGTGCCAGCAGCGTATTTACAGGGGGTGAAGCTTTCTTT
NA NA TRBJ1-1 TRBV2 CAIIGPLEAFF TGTGCCATCATCGGGCCATTGGAGGCTTTCTTT
NA TRBD2 TRBJ2-7 TRBV7-2 CASSTQLAGVSNF TGTGCCAGCAGCACCCAACTAGCGGGAGTATCGAACTTC
NA TRBD1 TRBJ1-3 TRBV6-2/TRBV6-3 CASSSTGDPGNTIYF TGTGCCAGCAGTTCGACAGGGGACCCTGGAAACACCATATATTTT
NA NA TRBJ2-7 TRBV13 CASSLGAGDYEQYF TGTGCCAGCAGCTTAGGGGCAGGGGACTACGAGCAGTACTTC
NA TRBD2 TRBJ2-1 TRBV20-1 CSARDLLLAGDTPYNEQFF TGCAGTGCTAGAGATCTCCTCCTAGCGGGAGATACGCCCTACAATGAGCAGTTCTTC
once TRBD2 TRBJ2-5 TRBV20-1 CSASLAGQETQYF TGCAGTGCTAGCCTAGCGGGACAAGAGACCCAGTACTTC
NA TRBD1 TRBJ1-1 TRBV18 CASSPLGQGSGEAFF TGTGCCAGCTCACCTCTAGGACAGGGATCTGGTGAAGCTTTCTTT
once NA TRBJ2-1 TRBV4-3 CASSQTPATRPNEQFF TGCGCCAGCAGCCAAACTCCCGCGACAAGACCCAATGAGCAGTTCTTC
once NA TRBJ1-3 TRBV6-4 CASSRKPGDTIYF TGTGCCAGCAGTCGGAAGCCAGGGGACACCATATATTTT
NA NA TRBJ2-1 TRBV29-1 CSVVAVVRYNEQFF TGCAGCGTGGTGGCAGTAGTTCGTTACAATGAGCAGTTCTTC
NA NA TRBJ2-1 TRBV27 CASSLARTYNEQFF TGTGCCAGCAGTTTAGCGAGAACCTACAATGAGCAGTTCTTC
NA NA TRBJ1-2 TRBV25-1 CASSEGWQGAKGYTF TGTGCCAGCAGTGAGGGGTGGCAGGGCGCTAAAGGCTACACCTTC
NA NA TRBJ1-1 TRBV5-1 CASSLQGSLNTEAFF TGCGCCAGCAGCTTGCAGGGGAGCTTGAACACTGAAGCTTTCTTT
few TRBD1 TRBJ2-7 TRBV5-1 CASSIRTGGGEQYF TGCGCCAGCAGCATACGGACAGGGGGAGGCGAGCAGTACTTC
NA NA TRBJ1-1 TRBV7-2 CASSLDGRMNTEAFF TGTGCCAGCAGCTTAGATGGCCGAATGAACACTGAAGCTTTCTTT
NA NA TRBJ2-7 TRBV5-1 CASTADSSSYEQYF TGCGCCAGCACAGCGGACAGCAGCTCCTACGAGCAGTACTTC
NA NA TRBJ1-1 TRBV12-3/TRBV12-4 CASSLDSLGTEAFF TGTGCCAGCAGTTTAGACAGCTTGGGCACTGAAGCTTTCTTT
NA NA TRBJ1-2 TRBV30 CAWSPRGQFYYGYTF TGTGCCTGGAGTCCCCGGGGGCAATTCTACTATGGCTACACCTTC
NA NA TRBJ1-3 TRBV6-2/TRBV6-3 CASSYSAPTSGNTIYF TGTGCCAGCAGTTACTCTGCCCCCACCTCTGGAAACACCATATATTTT
NA TRBD1 TRBJ2-4 TRBV6-2/TRBV6-3 CASSYSKGQDKRGNIQYF TGTGCCAGCAGTTACTCGAAGGGACAGGACAAAAGGGGCAACATTCAGTACTTC
NA TRBD1 TRBJ1-5 TRBV15 CATSRETGSPNQPQHF TGTGCCACCAGCAGAGAGACAGGGAGCCCCAATCAGCCCCAGCATTTT
NA TRBD2 TRBJ2-3 TRBV14 CASSQGLAGSDTQYF TGTGCCAGCAGCCAAGGACTAGCGGGATCTGATACGCAGTATTTT
once NA TRBJ2-1 TRBV25-1 CASTGQVSYNEQFF TGTGCCAGCACGGGACAAGTCTCCTACAATGAGCAGTTCTTC
NA NA TRBJ1-1 TRBV5-1 CASSLKGLEAFF TGCGCCAGCAGCTTGAAGGGCCTTGAAGCTTTCTTT
NA TRBD1 TRBJ2-7 TRBV5-6 CASSLMGQGTYEQYF TGTGCCAGCAGCTTGATGGGACAGGGGACCTACGAGCAGTACTTC
once NA TRBJ2-1 TRBV7-6 CASSLDRQRAYEQFF TGTGCCAGCAGCCTAGACCGCCAACGTGCATATGAGCAGTTCTTC
NA NA TRBJ1-1 TRBV6-5 CASSTAGGADTEAFF TGTGCCAGCAGTACCGCGGGGGGGGCGGACACTGAAGCTTTCTTT
NA TRBD1 TRBJ1-1 TRBV19 CASSVPAGQGLAFF TGTGCCAGTAGTGTACCAGCGGGACAGGGCTTGGCTTTCTTT
NA TRBD2 TRBJ2-7 TRBV20-1 CSASRLAGLSEQYF TGCAGTGCTAGTAGACTAGCGGGCCTCTCCGAGCAGTACTTC
once NA TRBJ1-5 TRBV7-9 CASSLYKDQPQHF TGTGCCAGCAGCCTATACAAGGATCAGCCCCAGCATTTT
NA TRBD2 TRBJ2-4 TRBV28 CASSIYGRPNIQYF TGTGCCAGCAGTATTTACGGGAGGCCGAACATTCAGTACTTC
NA TRBD2 TRBJ2-1 TRBV15 CATEREGPYNEQFF TGTGCCACCGAGCGGGAGGGCCCCTACAATGAGCAGTTCTTC
NA NA TRBJ2-2 TRBV10-3 CAIIYAGELFF TGTGCCATCATCTATGCCGGGGAGCTGTTTTTT
NA NA TRBJ2-2 TRBV20-1 CSAREGAGELFF TGCAGTGCTAGAGAGGGGGCTGGGGAGCTGTTTTTT
NA NA TRBJ2-3 TRBV29-1 CSVDLTGTGFTDTQYF TGCAGCGTTGACCTTACAGGGACGGGATTCACAGATACGCAGTATTTT
NA NA TRBJ2-5 TRBV28 CASSFLRGGQETQYF TGTGCCAGCAGTTTCCTTAGGGGGGGCCAAGAGACCCAGTACTTC
NA NA TRBJ2-2 TRBV20-1 CSAADIGRSGELFF TGCAGTGCGGCCGACATTGGGCGGAGCGGGGAGCTGTTTTTT
once NA TRBJ2-1 TRBV3-1 CASSQDAAPYNEQFF TGTGCCAGCAGCCAAGACGCGGCCCCTTACAATGAGCAGTTCTTC
NA NA TRBJ2-7 TRBV21-1 CASNTSLGSYEQYF TGTGCCAGCAACACTAGCTTAGGCTCCTACGAGCAGTACTTC
NA NA TRBJ1-2 TRBV7-2 CASSLEGGAGYGYTF TGTGCCAGCAGCTTGGAGGGGGGCGCAGGATATGGCTACACCTTC
once NA TRBJ1-1 TRBV5-1 CASSLAGKRDTEAFF TGCGCCAGCAGCTTGGCCGGGAAGAGGGACACTGAAGCTTTCTTT
once NA TRBJ2-1 TRBV6-2/TRBV6-3 CASTHGPSRGQFF TGTGCCAGCACCCACGGACCCTCGCGTGGGCAGTTCTTC
NA NA TRBJ1-2 TRBV6-2/TRBV6-3 CASSYPTLANYGYTF TGTGCCAGCAGTTACCCGACCTTGGCTAACTATGGCTACACCTTC